This T cell receptor (beta chain) was sequenced in a study of vaccination and CD4 T cells after COVID-19. For the study at large: Convalescent participants consisted of six males and four females, two being Hispanic. Median time from COVID diagnosis to post-COVID sampling was approximately 3.5 months (35 to 161). Cultures that served as controls received a CEFX pool, an HIV-1 Nef pool, or no peptide. Study results and limitations: It was found that, in convalescent patients, 304 of 307 vaccine-specific clones were spike mono-reactive.

In its sample, this clonotype was seen a few times. Its matching antigen is unknown. The study sequenced cultured CD4+ T cell DNA using the Oncomine TCR Beta short-read assay. TCRdb fed the PCR reads into MiXCR, producing one record per CDR3 protein. The table includes about 19,000 distinct CDR3 sequences, 49% detected once. The CDR3 length is 17 residues. The germline V gene encodes CDR1 LNHDA and CDR2 SQIVND (reference sequence). Trimming shortened V by 3 bases and J by 4 bases, and 21 bases separated the two germline ends. Treatment specified: approximately 9-day PBMC culture with coronavirus spike peptide pools or control peptides (ViraFEST assay).

This clonotype originated in a human donor who had recovered from COVID-19. The sample was CD4+ T cells from blood, cultured in vitro. The rearrangement uses TRBV19 and TRBJ1-2; maybe TRBD1 (6 bases). CDR3 sequence: CASSIAPPTDRSYGYTF. In DNA form, the CDR3 reads TGTGCCAGTAGTATCGCTCCCCCGACAGACAGGTCCTATGGCTACACCTTC.